A single sample gave rise to the 14 T cell receptor beta chains below, sequenced in a study of blood T cell repertoires in COVID-19. Method: immunoSEQ multiplex PCR; TCRdb's copy keeps in-frame clones and lacks some. This sample yields roughly 260,000 clones, of which roughly 87% are seen a single time; about 2.5% belongs to the top ten. What was sequenced was PBMCs or T cells enriched from blood (not recorded which). Receptors originate from a woman aged 25 to 45 with acute COVID-19.

About this clone: A much more abundant neighbour one base away suggests this may be a read error. The chain uses TRBV7-2 and TRBJ1-6; D not certain. Germline lookup yields CDR1 SGHTA and CDR2 FQGNSA. The CDR3 contains 12 residues. V gave up 5 bases and J gave up 5 bases, with 4 bases separating them. The CDR3 loop is CASSPNNSPLHF. DNA for the CDR3: TGTGCCAGCAGCCCTAATAATTCACCCCTCCACTTT.

The V and J genes are TRBV29-1 and TRBJ2-7, with 8 nucleotides matching TRBD1. The CDR3 extends over 12 amino acids. The germline V gene has CDR1 SQVTM and CDR2 ANQGSEA. With V trimmed by 5 bases and J by 3 bases, 3 bases remained unmatched. The CDR3 region is CSVLDRGYEQYF. CDR3 sequence (DNA): TGCAGCGTTCTCGACAGGGGCTACGAGCAGTACTTC.

DNA for the CDR3: TGTGCCAGCTTGGAGGCCACGGCCAAGGACAGCGCTAGGGGCTACACCTTC. Amino acid sequence: CASLEATAKDSARGYTF. The chain recombines TRBV21-1 with TRBJ1-2; the table's D call TRBD1 went unverified against the DNA. TRBV21-1 is listed as a pseudogene. There are 17 residues in the CDR3.

This chain joins TRBV7-9 and TRBJ2-1; D is unclear. The germline V and J ends were trimmed by 3 bases and 0 bases, with 6 bases remaining between them. From germline, CDR1 is SEHNR and CDR2 FQNEAQ (reference sequence). This CDR3 spans 14 amino acids. Here the CDR3 DNA reads TGTGCCAGCAGCTTTGCGGACTCCTACAATGAGCAGTTCTTC. It codes for CASSFADSYNEQFF.

In the case of this clone: Germline and junction disagree at one end, which may indicate a read error. This chain connects TRBV4-1 to TRBJ2-5, with 9 bases identical to TRBD2. Germline lookup yields CDR1 MGHRA and CDR2 YSYEKL. The CDR3 is 17 amino acids. The CDR3 DNA follows: TGCGCCAGCAGCCAGGGAGGCCTAGCGGGGTTCCAAGGGACCCAGTACTTC. Encoded protein: CASSQGGLAGFQGTQYF.

The chain links TRBV19 to TRBJ1-1, with 9 bases aligning to TRBD1. V gave up 1 base and J gave up 5 bases; unmatched junction bases: 2. CDR1 is LNHDA, CDR2 SQIVND, per germline (reference sequence). The CDR3 consists of 14 residues. This CDR3 reads CASSIGTGVTEAFF. The DNA for the CDR3 is TGTGCCAGTAGTATAGGGACAGGGGTTACTGAAGCTTTCTTT.

V gene TRBV4-1 combines with J gene TRBJ1-1, with D perhaps TRBD1 (6 bases). Trimming took off 2 bases at V and 5 bases at J, with 12 bases between the two ends. Germline-derived CDR1 and CDR2 are MGHRA and YSYEKL. The CDR3 has 14 amino acids. The CDR3 region is CASSQPQGSTEAFF. The CDR3 nucleotides are TGCGCCAGCAGCCAACCACAGGGATCGACTGAAGCTTTCTTT.

The J gene is TRBJ2-3, the V gene TRBV5-4, with D tentatively TRBD2 (5 bases). The CDR3 covers 15 residues. CDR1 SGHNT and CDR2 YYREEE come from the germline V gene (reference sequence). V was clipped by 4 bases and J by 2 bases, with 14 bases between them. CDR3 region: CASSAGPRVTDTQYF. CDR3 coding DNA: TGTGCCAGCAGCGCCGGGCCGAGGGTCACAGATACGCAGTATTTT.

This clone was detected only once. J is TRBJ1-3 and V is TRBV5-1; D is undetermined. Germline V gives CDR1 SGHRS, CDR2 YFSETQ. The CDR3 is 19 residues long. Trimming removed 0 bases at V and 2 bases at J, with 21 bases between. In DNA, the CDR3 is TGCGCCAGCAGCTTGGATTCCCACCTGAGAGGCTATACTGGAAACACCATATATTTT. As protein: CASSLDSHLRGYTGNTIYF.

The chain employs TRBV4-2 and TRBJ2-6; 8 bases map to TRBD1. This CDR3 has 16 residues. With V trimmed by 4 bases and J by 0 bases, 2 bases remained unmatched. CDR1 is LGHNA, CDR2 YNFKEQ, per germline. The CDR3 sequence is CASSRTGFSGANVLTF. The CDR3 DNA sequence: TGTGCCAGCAGCCGGACAGGGTTCTCTGGGGCCAACGTCCTGACTTTC.

The V gene is TRBV5-4, the J gene TRBJ2-5, with TRBD1 as a possible D gene (7 bases). The CDR3 contains 14 residues. V was cut by 3 bases and J by 5 bases, with 14 bases left in between. Germline-derived CDR1 and CDR2 are SGHNT and YYREEE (reference sequence). The CDR3 DNA follows: TGTGCCAGCAGCTGGGGGCAGGGGGGCGAGACCCAGTACTTC. Protein: CASSWGQGGETQYF.

This rearrangement joins TRBV5-1 to TRBJ1-1; 7 nucleotides align to TRBD1. V was pared by 0 bases and J by 10 bases, with 6 bases of the junction left unmatched. From germline, CDR1 is SGHRS and CDR2 YFSETQ. This CDR3 has 13 amino acids. The CDR3 sequence: CASSLAPTGRAFF. CDR3 DNA: TGCGCCAGCAGCTTGGCCCCGACAGGGAGAGCTTTCTTT. The complete variable domain, with remaining parts taken from reference TRBV5-1 and TRBJ1-1, reads KAGVTQTPRYLIKTRGQQVTLSCSPISGHRSVSWYQQTPGQGLQFLFEYFSETQRNKGNFPGRFSGRQFSNSRSEMNVSTLELGDSALYLCASSLAPTGRAFFGQGTRLTVV.

V gene TRBV29-1 combines with J gene TRBJ2-1, with D perhaps matching TRBD2 (6 bases). Germline-derived CDR1 and CDR2 are SQVTM and ANQGSEA. This CDR3 has 17 residues. Deletions cut 1 base from V and 10 bases from J, with 26 bases between. CDR3 sequence (DNA): TGCAGCGTTGAAGCTTCCGAGACTAGGGCATCCCCCGAGGAGCAGTTCTTC. This encodes CSVEASETRASPEEQFF.

The chain combines TRBV27 with TRBJ1-1; 8 nucleotides match TRBD1. Germline loops: CDR1 MNHEY, CDR2 SMNVEV (reference sequence). The CDR3 consists of 15 residues. Trimming removed 0 bases from V and 4 bases from J; junction bases left unmatched: 4. This CDR3 reads CASSLSTGELTEAFF. CDR3 nucleotides: TGTGCCAGCAGTTTATCGACAGGGGAACTCACTGAAGCTTTCTTT.